The 26 T cell receptor beta chains reported below all come from one sample, sequenced in a study of CD8+CD57+ T cells in acquired aplastic anemia. The template used for profiling TCR beta VDJ and CDR3 was genomic DNA. TCRdb re-called the reads through MiXCR, storing one row per CDR3 protein. The data contain around 200,000 distinct CDR3 sequences, over 40% of them singletons. The patients chosen for sequencing had shown expansion of CD8+CD57+ cells (detected by flow cytometry). The source material was sorted CD4+, CD8+, or CD8+CD57+ T cells (not recorded which) from PBMCs. These receptors were collected from a human donor with aplastic anemia.

This chain uses TRBV20-1 with TRBJ1-1; D possibly corresponds to TRBD1 (5 bases). V gave up 6 bases and J gave up 0 bases, with 14 bases separating them. The CDR3 is 14 residues long. CDR1 and CDR2 from the germline V gene are DFQATT and SNEGSKA (reference sequence). CDR3 in amino acids: CSATGTNMNTEAFF. Here the CDR3 DNA reads TGCAGTGCCACGGGGACCAACATGAACACTGAAGCTTTCTTT.

This clonotype has a handful of counts. V usage is TRBV12-3 or TRBV12-4 and J usage is TRBJ2-5; TRBD2 matches 7 bases. The CDR3 is made up of 13 amino acids. The V segment lost 4 bases and the J segment 5 bases; nucleotides outside the gene matches: 4. DNA for the CDR3: TGTGCCAGCAGTTGGACTAGTGTCGAGACCCAGTACTTC. This sequence encodes CASSWTSVETQYF.

This clonotype showed up many times. The J gene is TRBJ2-1, the V gene TRBV19, with D possibly matching TRBD1 (6 bases). Trimming left V 7 bases short and J 4 bases short, with 17 bases between. Germline V gene lookup returns CDR1 LNHDA and CDR2 SQIVND (reference sequence). There are 15 residues in the CDR3. This chain's CDR3 is CASTLGQLLYNEQFF. For the CDR3, the DNA is TGTGCCAGTACCCTTGGACAGTTACTTTACAATGAGCAGTTCTTC.

In the case of this clonotype: This CDR3 fails to terminate in the conserved phenylalanine or tryptophan, so it likely reflects a read error. J is TRBJ1-2 and V is TRBV20-1; 7 positions match TRBD1. This CDR3 comprises 14 residues. Unmatched junction bases numbered 6, after V lost 3 bases and J lost 2 bases. CDR1 and CDR2 (germline): DFQATT, SNEGSKA (reference sequence). Here the CDR3 DNA reads TGCAGTGCTAGTCTACAGGGGATGAACTATGGCTACACCCTC. Amino acid sequence: CSASLQGMNYGYTL.

This clonotype occurred many times. The V gene is TRBV24-1, the J gene TRBJ2-5; a possible D gene is TRBD2 (6 bases). The CDR3 covers 15 residues. With 0 bases removed from V and 5 bases from J, the gap between germline ends came to 12 bases. CDR1 KGHDR and CDR2 SFDVKD come from the germline V gene. Here the CDR3 reads CATSDLSQGLETQYF. The CDR3, as DNA: TGTGCCACCAGTGATTTGTCCCAGGGACTCGAGACCCAGTACTTC.

The chain combines TRBV19 with TRBJ1-2; weak D call: TRBD1 (5 bases). V lost 7 bases to trimming and J lost 5 bases, with 17 bases between them. Looked up from germline, CDR1 is LNHDA and CDR2 is SQIVND (reference sequence). The CDR3 has 14 amino acids. In DNA, the CDR3 is TGTGCCAGTACCGGAGGAGGCAGGGTATATGGCTACACCTTC. Translated: CASTGGGRVYGYTF.

Many counts were recorded for this clonotype. The V and J genes are TRBV2 and TRBJ2-5, with unresolved D. V shed 7 bases and J shed 3 bases, with 12 bases lying between them. The CDR3 runs to 13 residues. The V gene's germline CDR1 is SNHLY and CDR2 FYNNEI. CDR3 residues: CASTPPLEETQYF. The CDR3 nucleotides are TGTGCCAGCACCCCCCCCTTAGAAGAGACCCAGTACTTC.

The chain carries TRBV5-1 and TRBJ2-1; D possibly corresponds to TRBD1 (6 bases). The CDR3 is made up of 13 amino acids. CDR1 SGHRS and CDR2 YFSETQ come from the germline V gene. V was cut by 2 bases and J by 9 bases, with 12 bases left in between. The CDR3 region has the DNA TGCGCCAGCAGCTTTCGAACAGGGACTGAGCAGTTCTTC. Translated, it gives CASSFRTGTEQFF.

This clonotype was observed many times. This chain joins TRBV12-3 or TRBV12-4 and TRBJ2-3, with 8 bases aligning to TRBD1. The CDR3 contains 15 residues. The junction had 4 bases not matched to a gene; V was cut back by 1 base and J by 4 bases. The DNA of the CDR3 is TGTGCCAGCAGTTTAGGGACAGGGAGCTCAGATACGCAGTATTTT. Amino acids: CASSLGTGSSDTQYF.

V gene TRBV5-1 combines with J gene TRBJ1-1; D gene ambiguous. Trimming pared 4 bases from V and 3 bases from J, leaving 28 bases between. This CDR3 has 19 residues. Germline loops: CDR1 SGHRS, CDR2 YFSETQ. The CDR3, as DNA: TGCGCCAGCAGCATTCGGACCCCCGCAGAAAACTATGGCTACACTGAAGCTTTCTTT. Translation gives CASSIRTPAENYGYTEAFF. Supplemented by reference TRBV5-1 and TRBJ1-1, the full variable domain reads KAGVTQTPRYLIKTRGQQVTLSCSPISGHRSVSWYQQTPGQGLQFLFEYFSETQRNKGNFPGRFSGRQFSNSRSEMNVSTLELGDSALYLCASSIRTPAENYGYTEAFFGQGTRLTVV.

CDR3 protein: CASSLKPGTYNEQFF. In DNA, the CDR3 is TGTGCCAGCAGCTTAAAACCAGGGACATACAATGAGCAGTTCTTC. The chain uses TRBV7-3 and TRBJ2-1; D might be TRBD1 (6 bases). The CDR3 is made up of 15 amino acids. Trimming removed 1 base at V and 4 bases at J, with 11 bases between. CDR1 SGHTA and CDR2 FQGTGA come from the germline V gene. Based on the CDR3 plus reference TRBV7-3 and TRBJ2-1, the full variable domain is GAGVSQTPSNKVTEKGKYVELRCDPISGHTALYWYRQSLGQGPEFLIYFQGTGAADDSGLPNDRFFAVRPEGSVSTLKIQRTERGDSAVYLCASSLKPGTYNEQFFGPGTRLTVL.

This clonotype was seen ten or more times. The chain is built from TRBV20-1 and TRBJ2-1; weak D call: TRBD1 (5 bases). The CDR3 loop spans 15 amino acids. CDR1 is DFQATT and CDR2 is SNEGSKA in the germline V gene (reference sequence). V shed 5 bases and J shed 5 bases, with 19 bases lying between them. CDR3 sequence reads: CSAESPDTRDNEQFF. CDR3 nucleotides: TGCAGTGCTGAATCTCCGGACACACGGGACAATGAGCAGTTCTTC.

CDR3 DNA sequence: TGCGCCAGCAGCCAAGGGCCCCAGGGGAGGAGCACTGAAGCTTTCTTT. Protein sequence: CASSQGPQGRSTEAFF. The genes are TRBV4-1 and TRBJ1-1; D may be TRBD1 (6 bases). Germline V lookup: CDR1 MGHRA, CDR2 YSYEKL. V was trimmed by 1 base and J by 4 bases, leaving 16 bases between them. This CDR3 comprises 16 residues.

In this sample, this clonotype turned up many times. The chain couples TRBV5-6 to TRBJ1-2, with D perhaps TRBD1 (6 bases). The CDR3 loop spans 14 amino acids. V lost 2 bases to trimming and J lost 2 bases, with 10 bases between them. Germline-derived CDR1 and CDR2 are SGHDT and YYEEEE. Here the CDR3 reads CASSFDRRNYGYTF. The CDR3 nucleotides read TGTGCCAGCAGCTTCGACAGGAGAAACTATGGCTACACCTTC.

In regard to this clonotype: One base away lies a much larger clone, so this may be a sequencing read error. V and J are TRBV6-5 and TRBJ2-5, with D perhaps matching TRBD2 (6 bases). The CDR3 totals 14 residues. Germline lookup yields CDR1 MNHEY and CDR2 SVGAGI. The DNA of the CDR3 is TGTGCCAGCAGCCGACGGGAGAACCAAGAGGCCCAGTACTTC. Amino acid sequence: CASSRRENQEAQYF.

The J gene is TRBJ2-7, the V gene TRBV7-9; TRBD1 aligns across 9 bases. This CDR3 is built from 14 residues. Germline assignment: CDR1 SEHNR and CDR2 FQNEAQ (reference sequence). J gave up 5 bases and V 5 bases, and 7 bases lay outside the gene matches. The chain's CDR3 is CASSLGQGLHEQYF. Here the CDR3 DNA reads TGTGCCAGCAGCCTGGGACAGGGTTTGCACGAGCAGTACTTC. Full variable domain (outside the CDR3, taken from reference TRBV7-9 and TRBJ2-7): DTGVSQNPRHKITKRGQNVTFRCDPISEHNRLYWYRQTLGQGPEFLTYFQNEAQLEKSRLLSDRFSAERPKGSFSTLEIQRTEQGDSAMYLCASSLGQGLHEQYFGPGTRLTVT.

In this sample, this clonotype turned up a few times. The chain has TRBV6-5 and TRBJ1-1; D is ambiguous. Germline V CDR1 and CDR2: MNHEY, SVGAGI. V was pared by 7 bases and J by 4 bases, with 19 bases between. This CDR3 region has 15 residues. The DNA of the CDR3 is TGTGCCAGCACCCCGCGACCGGAGCTTACCACTGAAGCTTTCTTT. Translation gives CASTPRPELTTEAFF.

A word on this clonotype: A much larger clone sits a single nucleotide away, making a read error possible. The J gene is TRBJ2-6, the V gene TRBV20-1, with 7 positions matching TRBD2. The CDR3 consists of 15 residues. With 6 bases clipped from V and 0 bases from J, the junction kept 5 bases outside the gene matches. The germline V gene has CDR1 DFQATT and CDR2 SNEGSKA (reference sequence). This chain's CDR3 is CSAGTTISGANVLTF. As DNA, the CDR3 is TGCAGTGCCGGGACTACAATCTCTGGGGCCAACGTCCTGACTTTC.

V is TRBV20-1 and J is TRBJ1-4, with D perhaps matching TRBD1 (5 bases). V dropped 3 bases and J dropped 5 bases, with 10 bases sitting between them. The CDR3 is 13 amino acids. CDR1 is DFQATT and CDR2 is SNEGSKA in the germline V gene (reference sequence). CDR3 in amino acids: CSASQRQNEKLFF. CDR3 DNA sequence: TGCAGTGCTAGCCAACGACAGAATGAAAAACTGTTTTTT.

This clonotype was counted many times. This chain joins TRBV19 and TRBJ1-5, with a weak D call TRBD1 (6 bases). From germline, CDR1 is LNHDA and CDR2 SQIVND (reference sequence). The CDR3 has 15 amino acids. The V gene lost 4 bases and the J gene lost 6 bases, with 16 bases spanning the gap. DNA of the CDR3: TGTGCCAGTAGTACAGACAGGTCCCGGGTTCAGCCCCAGCATTTT. Residues: CASSTDRSRVQPQHF.

About this clonotype itself: This may stem from a read error, because a much larger clone lies one nucleotide away. This is likely a read error, given that the CDR3 carries no conserved phenylalanine or tryptophan at its end. The rearrangement joins TRBV7-9 to TRBJ2-2, with 7 bases aligning to TRBD2. J was trimmed by 4 bases and V by 7 bases; bases with no gene match: 3. Germline CDR1 is SEHNR and CDR2 is FQNEAQ (reference sequence). The CDR3 sequence is 13 residues long. In DNA form, the CDR3 reads TGTGCCAGCACCCCGGGGGGCACCGGGGAGCTGTTTCTT. Residues: CASTPGGTGELFL.

The chain carries TRBV20-1 and TRBJ2-7; 8 bases line up with TRBD1. The CDR3 length is 12 residues. In germline, CDR1 is DFQATT, CDR2 SNEGSKA (reference sequence). The ends lost 6 bases at V and 6 bases at J; junction bases unmatched: 7. CDR3: CSASPGGVEQYF. CDR3 coding DNA: TGCAGTGCAAGTCCAGGGGGCGTCGAGCAGTACTTC.

This sequence joins TRBV15 and TRBJ2-5; no clear D gene. Germline V CDR1 and CDR2: LNHNV, YYDKDF (reference sequence). This CDR3 comprises 14 residues. The V end lost 0 bases, the J end lost 7 bases, and 12 bases lay between the germline ends. CDR3 amino acids: CATSREHGVGTQYF. The CDR3 DNA follows: TGTGCCACCAGCAGAGAACACGGTGTGGGGACCCAGTACTTC.

The rearrangement links TRBV15 to TRBJ1-2, with no clear D. The CDR3 is made up of 13 amino acids. The germline V gene encodes CDR1 LNHNV and CDR2 YYDKDF (reference sequence). The V end lost 0 bases, the J end lost 3 bases, and 5 bases lay between the germline ends. In nucleotides, the CDR3 is TGTGCCACCAGCAGAGACAGGTACTATGGCTACACCTTC. Translation gives CATSRDRYYGYTF.

V usage is TRBV28 and J usage is TRBJ2-3; D may be TRBD1 (5 bases). The J call is in doubt because the DNA end fits TRBJ1-3 better. This CDR3 spans 13 amino acids. Per the germline V gene, CDR1 is MDHEN and CDR2 is SYDVKM. In DNA, the CDR3 is TGTGCCAGCAGTTTACCCGGGGGGTACGCCATATATTTT. Protein product: CASSLPGGYAIYF.

This clonotype was observed at least ten times. The rearrangement links TRBV30 to TRBJ1-6; D is unclear. CDR1 is GTSNPN and CDR2 is SVGIG in the germline V gene (reference sequence). Trimming shortened V by 2 bases and J by 2 bases, and 10 bases separated the two germline ends. CDR3 length: 15 residues. The CDR3 DNA sequence: TGTGCCTGGAGTACGGGTGTGACCTATAATTCACCCCTCCACTTT. It yields the protein CAWSTGVTYNSPLHF. The full variable domain, with the rest looked up from reference TRBV30 and TRBJ1-6, is SQTIHQWPATLVQPVGSPLSLECTVEGTSNPNLYWYRQAAGRGLQLLFYSVGIGQISSEVPQNLSASRPQDRQFILSSKKLLLSDSGFYLCAWSTGVTYNSPLHFGNGTRLTVT.